This TCR beta chain was recovered during a study of blood T cell repertoires in COVID-19. Across the study: The study drew acute and convalescent COVID-19 samples from the United States, Italy and Spain. PBMCs, B-cell-depleted T cells, or T cells provided the cDNA or gDNA that made up the material.

Libraries were prepared by immunoSEQ multiplex PCR; TCRdb keeps only in-frame clonotypes and omits some of them. Of roughly 200,000 clones listed, over 75% are singletons. The CDR3 extends over 13 amino acids. Germline V CDR1 and CDR2: MNHEY, SVGAGI. Trimming removed 0 bases from V and 1 base from J, with 4 bases in between. The chain carries TRBV6-5 and TRBJ2-7; D uncertain. The clonotype originates from a man aged 50 to 60 who had recovered from COVID-19. The specimen was peripheral blood. CDR3 in amino acids: CASSYSRSYEQYF. In nucleotides, the CDR3 is TGTGCCAGCAGTTACTCGAGGTCCTACGAGCAGTACTTC.